Following are 22 T cell receptor beta chains from one sample sequenced in a study of cytomegalovirus exposure and HLA in healthy donors. Primers: 60 Vbeta forward and 13 Jbeta reverse. Data came from immunoSEQ multiplex PCR; TCRdb stores just in-frame clones and leaves some out. The repertoire holds about 96,000 clones, with under 80% as singletons. The sequenced sample consisted of PBMCs. Receptors were obtained from a man between 45 and 60 years old in good health and CMV-seropositive.

This clone has just one count. Its ends do not fully match the called genes, so a read error is possible. This chain connects TRBV9 to TRBJ2-3, with D possibly being TRBD1 (6 bases). This CDR3 contains 13 residues. CDR1 SGDLS and CDR2 YYNGEE come from the germline V gene. This CDR3 is CASSVKQGWSLNF. The DNA for the CDR3 is TGTGCCAGCAGCGTAAAACAGGGCTGGAGTCTCAATTTT. The full variable domain, in which reference TRBV9 and TRBJ2-3 provide the parts outside the CDR3, is DSGVTQTPKHLITATGQRVTLRCSPRSGDLSVYWYQQSLDQGLQFLIQYYNGEERAKGNILERFSAQQFPDLHSELNLSSLELGDSALYFCASSVKQGWSLNFGPGTRLTVL.

The chain has TRBV27 and TRBJ1-5; unclear D gene. The V end was cut by 6 bases, the J end by 1 base, with 10 bases between. Germline V gene sequence: CDR1 MNHEY, CDR2 SMNVEV (reference sequence). This CDR3 has 14 residues. The chain's CDR3 is CASSVRQSNQPQHF. DNA for the CDR3: TGTGCCAGCAGCGTCCGTCAGAGCAATCAGCCCCAGCATTTT.

This clone showed up just once. The chain recombines TRBV6-1 with TRBJ1-2; D is possibly TRBD1 (6 bases). V dropped 6 bases and J dropped 1 base, with 15 bases sitting between them. Germline loops: CDR1 MNHNS, CDR2 SASEGT. CDR3 size: 15 residues. CDR3 nucleotides: TGTGCCAGCAGCCGCGACGGCAGGGGTAACTATGGCTACACCTTC. Protein sequence: CASSRDGRGNYGYTF.

The chain has TRBV13 and TRBJ2-1; D is perhaps TRBD2 (7 bases). Germline V gene lookup returns CDR1 PRHDT and CDR2 FYEKMQ (reference sequence). V was clipped by 6 bases and J by 6 bases, with 15 bases between them. The CDR3 loop spans 14 amino acids. The CDR3: CASSGGGQFNEQFF. Here the CDR3 DNA reads TGTGCCAGCAGTGGGGGGGGCCAGTTCAATGAGCAGTTCTTC.

This chain connects TRBV6-1 to TRBJ2-6; 8 bases are a match to TRBD1. The germline V gene has CDR1 MNHNS and CDR2 SASEGT. The CDR3 extends over 15 amino acids. Trimming removed 6 bases from V and 2 bases from J; junction bases left unmatched: 3. CDR3 amino acids: CASSIQGAGANVLTF. The CDR3 DNA is TGTGCCAGCAGCATACAGGGGGCTGGGGCCAACGTCCTGACTTTC.

This chain connects TRBV7-9 to TRBJ2-3, with 9 bases matching TRBD2. V was pared by 6 bases and J by 6 bases, with 16 bases of the junction left unmatched. This CDR3 is 17 amino acids long. CDR1 SEHNR and CDR2 FQNEAQ come from the germline V gene (reference sequence). CDR3 sequence: CASSFKVGGGAPDTQYF. The CDR3 DNA follows: TGTGCCAGCAGTTTTAAGGTCGGCGGGGGGGCCCCGGATACGCAGTATTTT.

This clone came up once. The rearrangement links TRBV21-1 to TRBJ1-3; the table assigns TRBD1, which was not confirmed against the DNA. TRBV21-1 is given as a pseudogene. The CDR3 loop spans 15 amino acids. The CDR3 here is CASRQTGESGNTIYF. CDR3 DNA sequence: TGTGCCAGCAGACAAACAGGCGAATCTGGAAACACCATATATTTT.

V and J are TRBV28 and TRBJ1-5; TRBD1 matches at 7 bases. The CDR3 has 12 amino acids. V trimming: 6 bases; J trimming: 7 bases; junction bases outside the gene matches: 3. Germline assignment: CDR1 MDHEN and CDR2 SYDVKM. The CDR3 DNA reads TGTGCCAGCAGCACAGGGGCCCAGCCCCAGCATTTT. This encodes CASSTGAQPQHF.

The V call is TRBV2, the J call TRBJ2-2, with 12 positions matching TRBD1. V lost 5 bases, J lost 7 bases, and 5 bases stayed unmatched. This CDR3 has 15 amino acids. Germline V gene data show CDR1 as SNHLY and CDR2 as FYNNEI. CDR3 amino acids: CASSPGTGGIGELFF. DNA for the CDR3: TGTGCCAGCAGTCCCGGGACAGGGGGCATCGGGGAGCTGTTTTTT.

The rearrangement joins TRBV6-1 to TRBJ1-2, with 7 bases fitting TRBD1. The CDR3 has 14 amino acids. The trim removed 6 bases at V and 5 bases at J, leaving 9 bases unmatched. Germline V gives CDR1 MNHNS, CDR2 SASEGT. CDR3 residues: CASRRGTGEYGYTF. CDR3 sequence (DNA): TGTGCCAGCAGACGGGGCACAGGGGAGTATGGCTACACCTTC.

Concerning this clone itself: A junction boundary mismatches the germline segment, possibly from a read error. The chain couples TRBV6-4 to TRBJ1-1; D unresolved. The length of the CDR3 is 16 residues. CDR1 is MRHNA, CDR2 SNTAGT, per germline. The CDR3 region has the DNA TGTGCCAGCAGTTACTCTCTAATCAGAGGGAACACTGAAGCTTTCTTT. Its translation is CASSYSLIRGNTEAFF.

The rearrangement joins TRBV5-1 to TRBJ2-1, with 9 bases identical to TRBD1. The CDR3 runs 14 residues. Germline V CDR1 and CDR2: SGHRS, YFSETQ. The trim removed 4 bases at V and 6 bases at J, leaving 5 bases unmatched. The CDR3 spells CASSRDRASNEQFF. The CDR3 DNA sequence: TGCGCCAGCAGCCGGGACAGGGCGTCCAATGAGCAGTTCTTC.

This clone has a single count. This chain connects TRBV4-1 to TRBJ2-1; 8 bases line up with TRBD2. The CDR3 has 15 amino acids. Germline CDR1 reads MGHRA; CDR2 reads YSYEKL. Trimming removed 4 bases from V and 8 bases from J; junction bases left unmatched: 10. The CDR3 nucleotides are TGCGCCAGCAGCCCCCGGGGGGGCTTGGACTATGAGCAGTTCTTC. This codes for CASSPRGGLDYEQFF.

The chain is built from TRBV29-1 and TRBJ1-1; no definite D call. With 4 bases removed from V and 6 bases from J, the gap between germline ends came to 9 bases. Germline V lookup: CDR1 SQVTM, CDR2 ANQGSEA. The CDR3 contains 11 residues. The CDR3 here is CSVAPGAEAFF. The CDR3 DNA sequence: TGCAGCGTTGCCCCCGGGGCTGAAGCTTTCTTT. Looking up the rest from reference TRBV29-1 and TRBJ1-1 gives the full variable domain: SAVISQKPSRDICQRGTSLTIQCQVDSQVTMMFWYRQQPGQSLTLIATANQGSEATYESGFVIDKFPISRPNLTFSTLTVSNMSPEDSSIYLCSVAPGAEAFFGQGTRLTVV.

The rearrangement joins TRBV23-1 to TRBJ2-5, with D perhaps TRBD1 (6 bases). The DNA end is more similar to TRBJ2-7, so the J call may be wrong. TRBV23-1 is given ORF status, its function remaining uncertain. The CDR3 covers 13 residues. CDR3: CASSQLDRYEQYF. The DNA for the CDR3 is TGCGCCAGCAGTCAATTGGACAGATACGAGCAGTACTTC.

CDR3 protein: CASSPQGDSYNEQFF. CDR3 sequence (DNA): TGTGCCAGCAGCCCGCAAGGGGACTCCTACAATGAGCAGTTCTTC. The chain is built from TRBV11-1 and TRBJ2-1, with TRBD1 as a possible D gene (5 bases). CDR1 is SGHAT and CDR2 is FQDESV in the germline V gene (reference sequence). The CDR3 has 15 amino acids. The V end lost 5 bases, the J end lost 0 bases, and 11 bases lay between the germline ends.

V and J are TRBV4-1 and TRBJ2-4, with unresolved D. Between the trimmed V and J ends, which lost 0 bases and 0 bases, there was a span of 12 bases. There are 17 residues in the CDR3. CDR1 is MGHRA and CDR2 is YSYEKL in the germline V gene. The CDR3: CASSQDRAGLAKNIQYF. In nucleotides, the CDR3 is TGCGCCAGCAGCCAAGATCGCGCCGGTCTAGCCAAAAACATTCAGTACTTC.

V is TRBV19 and J is TRBJ1-3; the D gene is possibly TRBD1 (5 bases). Between the trimmed V and J ends, which lost 5 bases and 4 bases, there was a span of 12 bases. Germline V gene sequence: CDR1 LNHDA, CDR2 SQIVND (reference sequence). This CDR3 is 14 amino acids long. The CDR3: CASSGSGEGNTIYF. Here the CDR3 DNA reads TGTGCCAGTAGTGGTTCGGGGGAAGGAAACACCATATATTTT.

V gene TRBV7-8 combines with J gene TRBJ2-1, with 12 bases fitting TRBD2. Germline CDR1 and CDR2: SGHVS and FQNEAQ. There are 16 residues in the CDR3. The J segment lost 8 bases and the V segment lost 1 base, leaving 6 bases of the junction unmatched. The CDR3 region has the DNA TGTGCCAGCAGCTTAGGGGCTAGCGGGGGGGCCTATGAGCAGTTCTTC. It specifies CASSLGASGGAYEQFF.

The chain employs TRBV10-3 and TRBJ1-4, with 8 bases fitting TRBD1. The V gene's germline CDR1 is ENHRY and CDR2 SYGVKD. The CDR3 length is 13 residues. V lost 3 bases, J lost 7 bases, and 1 base stayed unmatched. The CDR3 region is CAISEDRGEKLFF. For the CDR3, the DNA is TGTGCCATCAGTGAAGACAGGGGTGAAAAACTGTTTTTT.

This clone was found a few times. The chain combines TRBV30 with TRBJ2-1; 10 nucleotides line up with TRBD1. Germline V gives CDR1 GTSNPN, CDR2 SVGIG (reference sequence). The V and J ends lost 1 base and 4 bases, in that order; junction bases with no gene match: 1. The CDR3 covers 14 residues. The CDR3, as DNA: TGTGCCTGGAGTGGGACAGGGGGGTACAATGAGCAGTTCTTC. It yields the protein CAWSGTGGYNEQFF.

The chain joins TRBV28 to TRBJ2-2; D remains unclear. CDR3 length: 15 amino acids. Per germline, CDR1 MDHEN and CDR2 SYDVKM. Trimming stripped 2 bases from V and 0 bases from J, with 7 bases between. The CDR3 loop is CASSLPLSNTGELFF. CDR3 DNA sequence: TGTGCCAGCAGTTTACCTCTTTCGAACACCGGGGAGCTGTTTTTT.